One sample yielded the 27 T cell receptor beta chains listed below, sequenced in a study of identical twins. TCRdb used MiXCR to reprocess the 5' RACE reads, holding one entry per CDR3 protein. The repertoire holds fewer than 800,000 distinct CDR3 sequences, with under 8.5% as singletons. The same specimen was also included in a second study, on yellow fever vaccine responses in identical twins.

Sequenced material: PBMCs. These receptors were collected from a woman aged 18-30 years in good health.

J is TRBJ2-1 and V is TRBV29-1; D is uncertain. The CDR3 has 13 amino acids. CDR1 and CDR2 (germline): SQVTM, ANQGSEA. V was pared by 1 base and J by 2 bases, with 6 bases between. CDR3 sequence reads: CSVEVVPYNEQFF. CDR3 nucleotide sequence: TGCAGCGTTGAAGTAGTTCCCTACAATGAGCAGTTCTTC.

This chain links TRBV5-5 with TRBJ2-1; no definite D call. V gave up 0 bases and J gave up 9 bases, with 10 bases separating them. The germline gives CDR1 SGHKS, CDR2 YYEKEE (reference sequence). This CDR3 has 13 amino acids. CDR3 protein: CASSLVAAGEQFF. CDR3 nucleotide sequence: TGTGCCAGCAGCTTGGTGGCAGCCGGTGAGCAGTTCTTC. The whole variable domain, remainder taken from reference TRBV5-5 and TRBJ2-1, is DAGVTQSPTHLIKTRGQQVTLRCSPISGHKSVSWYQQVLGQGPQFIFQYYEKEERGRGNFPDRFSARQFPNYSSELNVNALLLGDSALYLCASSLVAAGEQFFGPGTRLTVL.

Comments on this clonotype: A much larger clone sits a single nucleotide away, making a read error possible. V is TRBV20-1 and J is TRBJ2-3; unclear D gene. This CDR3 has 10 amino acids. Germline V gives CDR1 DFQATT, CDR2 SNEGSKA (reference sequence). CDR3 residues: CSAREDTQSF. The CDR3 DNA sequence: TGCAGTGCCCGCGAGGATACGCAGTCTTTT.

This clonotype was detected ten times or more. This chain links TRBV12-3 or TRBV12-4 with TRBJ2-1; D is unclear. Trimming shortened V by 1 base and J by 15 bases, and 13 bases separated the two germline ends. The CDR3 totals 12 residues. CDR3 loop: CASSLDDSQRFF. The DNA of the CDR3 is TGTGCCAGCAGTTTAGATGACTCTCAGCGGTTCTTC.

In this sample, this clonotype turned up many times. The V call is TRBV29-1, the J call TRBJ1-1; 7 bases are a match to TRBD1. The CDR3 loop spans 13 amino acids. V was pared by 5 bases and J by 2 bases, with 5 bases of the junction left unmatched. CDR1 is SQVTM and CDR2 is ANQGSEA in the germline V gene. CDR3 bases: TGCAGCGTTAAGGGACAGATAAACACTGAAGCTTTCTTT. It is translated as CSVKGQINTEAFF.

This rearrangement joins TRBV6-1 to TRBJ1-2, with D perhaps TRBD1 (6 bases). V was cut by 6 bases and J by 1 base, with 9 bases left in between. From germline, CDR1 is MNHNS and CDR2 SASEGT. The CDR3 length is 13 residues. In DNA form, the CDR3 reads TGTGCCAGCAGGGGCAGGGGTAACTATGGCTACACCTTC. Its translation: CASRGRGNYGYTF.

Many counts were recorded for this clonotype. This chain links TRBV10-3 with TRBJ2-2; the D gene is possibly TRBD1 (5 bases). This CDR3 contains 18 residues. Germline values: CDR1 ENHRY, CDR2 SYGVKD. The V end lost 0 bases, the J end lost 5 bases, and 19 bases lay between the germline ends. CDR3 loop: CAISESNLRQGGTGELFF. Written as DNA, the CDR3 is TGTGCCATCAGTGAGTCGAACCTTAGGCAGGGTGGTACCGGGGAGCTGTTTTTT.

Written as DNA, the CDR3 is TGTGCCAGCAGCTTGGTTAGCGCTGGGTACGAGCAGTACTTC. This gives the protein CASSLVSAGYEQYF. The genes are TRBV5-5 and TRBJ2-7, with D perhaps matching TRBD2 (5 bases). V dropped 0 bases and J dropped 4 bases, with 11 bases sitting between them. CDR3 size: 14 residues. Germline values: CDR1 SGHKS, CDR2 YYEKEE (reference sequence).

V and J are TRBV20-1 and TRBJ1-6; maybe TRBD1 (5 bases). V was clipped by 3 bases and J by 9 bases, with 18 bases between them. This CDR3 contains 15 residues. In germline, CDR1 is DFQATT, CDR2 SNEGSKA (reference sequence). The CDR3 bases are TGCAGTGCTAGTTGGGACCTGGACGCCAGTTCACCCCTCCACTTT. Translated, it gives CSASWDLDASSPLHF.

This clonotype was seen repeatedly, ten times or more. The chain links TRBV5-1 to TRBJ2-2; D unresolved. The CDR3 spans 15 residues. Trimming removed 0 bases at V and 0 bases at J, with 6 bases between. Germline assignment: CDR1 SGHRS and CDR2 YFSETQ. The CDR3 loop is CASSLAQTNTGELFF. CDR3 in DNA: TGCGCCAGCAGCTTGGCGCAGACGAACACCGGGGAGCTGTTTTTT.

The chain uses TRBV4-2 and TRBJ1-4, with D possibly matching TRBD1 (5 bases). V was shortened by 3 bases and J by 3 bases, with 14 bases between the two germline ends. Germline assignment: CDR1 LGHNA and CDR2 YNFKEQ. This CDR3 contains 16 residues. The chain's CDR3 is CASSQGDLTSNEKLFF. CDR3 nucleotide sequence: TGTGCCAGCAGCCAGGGGGACCTAACATCTAATGAAAAACTGTTTTTT.

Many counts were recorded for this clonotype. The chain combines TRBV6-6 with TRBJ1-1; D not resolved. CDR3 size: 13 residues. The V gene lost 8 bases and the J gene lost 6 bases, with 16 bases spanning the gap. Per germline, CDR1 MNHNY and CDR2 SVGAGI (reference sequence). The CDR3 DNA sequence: TGTGCCAGCCGACCAACCCGTGGATCTGAAGCTTTCTTT. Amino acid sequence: CASRPTRGSEAFF.

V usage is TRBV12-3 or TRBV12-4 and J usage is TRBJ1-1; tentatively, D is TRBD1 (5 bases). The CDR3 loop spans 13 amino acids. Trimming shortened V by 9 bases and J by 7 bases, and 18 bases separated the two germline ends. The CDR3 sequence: CASTPSGPNEAFF. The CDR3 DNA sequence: TGTGCCAGTACCCCCTCGGGGCCCAATGAAGCTTTCTTT.

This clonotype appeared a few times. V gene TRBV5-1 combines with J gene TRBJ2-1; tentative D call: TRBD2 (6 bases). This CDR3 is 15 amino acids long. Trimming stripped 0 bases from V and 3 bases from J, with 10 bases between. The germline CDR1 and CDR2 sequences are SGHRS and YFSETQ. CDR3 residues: CASSLAGVNYNEQFF. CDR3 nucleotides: TGCGCCAGCAGCTTGGCGGGAGTTAACTACAATGAGCAGTTCTTC.

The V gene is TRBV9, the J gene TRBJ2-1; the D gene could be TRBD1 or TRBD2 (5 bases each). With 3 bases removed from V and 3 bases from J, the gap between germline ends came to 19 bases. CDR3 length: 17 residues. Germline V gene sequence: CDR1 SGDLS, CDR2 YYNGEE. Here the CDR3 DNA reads TGTGCCAGCAGCGCCCGGGACCAATCAAAACGCTACAATGAGCAGTTCTTC. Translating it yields CASSARDQSKRYNEQFF.

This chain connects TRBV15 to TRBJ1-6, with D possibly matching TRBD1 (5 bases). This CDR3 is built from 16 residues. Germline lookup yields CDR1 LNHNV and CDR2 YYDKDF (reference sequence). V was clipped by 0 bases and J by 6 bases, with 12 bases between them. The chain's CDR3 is CATSRDFDSGNSPLHF. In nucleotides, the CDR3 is TGTGCCACCAGCAGAGATTTTGACAGTGGTAATTCACCCCTCCACTTT.

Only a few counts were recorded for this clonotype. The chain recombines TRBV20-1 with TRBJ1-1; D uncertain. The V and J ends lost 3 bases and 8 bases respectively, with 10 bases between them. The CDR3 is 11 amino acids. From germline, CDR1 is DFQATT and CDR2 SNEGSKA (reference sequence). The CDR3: CSARGSVEAFF. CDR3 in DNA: TGCAGTGCTAGGGGGTCAGTAGAAGCTTTCTTT.

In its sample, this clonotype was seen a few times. For the CDR3, the DNA is TGCAGTGCAAGATTTGGCGGGGGAGTAGGCGGGGAGCTGTTTTTT. Residues: CSARFGGGVGGELFF. The chain carries TRBV20-1 and TRBJ2-2; 7 nucleotides agree with TRBD2. Trimming cost V 6 bases and J 7 bases; bases outside gene matches: 14. Germline V CDR1 and CDR2: DFQATT, SNEGSKA (reference sequence). CDR3 size: 15 residues.

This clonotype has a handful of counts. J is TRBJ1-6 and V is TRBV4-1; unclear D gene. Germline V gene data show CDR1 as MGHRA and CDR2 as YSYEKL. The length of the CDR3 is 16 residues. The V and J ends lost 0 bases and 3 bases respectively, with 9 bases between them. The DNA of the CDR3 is TGCGCCAGCAGCCAAGATGGAACCCGCTATAATTCACCCCTCCACTTT. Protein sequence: CASSQDGTRYNSPLHF.

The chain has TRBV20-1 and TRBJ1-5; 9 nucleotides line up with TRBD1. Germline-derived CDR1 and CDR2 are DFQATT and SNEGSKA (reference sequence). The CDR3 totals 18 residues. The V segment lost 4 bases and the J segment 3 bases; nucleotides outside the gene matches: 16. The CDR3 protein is CSAKGSGGTGKDNQPQHF. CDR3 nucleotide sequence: TGCAGTGCTAAGGGTTCCGGTGGGACAGGGAAGGACAATCAGCCCCAGCATTTT.

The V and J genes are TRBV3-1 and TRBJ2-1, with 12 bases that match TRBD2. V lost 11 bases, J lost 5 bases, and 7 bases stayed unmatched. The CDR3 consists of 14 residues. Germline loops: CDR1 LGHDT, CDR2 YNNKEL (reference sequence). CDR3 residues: CACSGLAGNNEQFF. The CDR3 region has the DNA TGTGCCTGCTCCGGACTAGCGGGGAACAATGAGCAGTTCTTC.

The CDR3 here is CSVLWGVNTEAFF. CDR3 in DNA: TGCAGCGTTCTTTGGGGTGTGAACACTGAAGCTTTCTTT. The rearrangement joins TRBV29-1 to TRBJ1-1; D is unclear. Germline V lookup: CDR1 SQVTM, CDR2 ANQGSEA. This CDR3 spans 13 amino acids. V lost 5 bases, J lost 0 bases, and 10 bases lay in between.

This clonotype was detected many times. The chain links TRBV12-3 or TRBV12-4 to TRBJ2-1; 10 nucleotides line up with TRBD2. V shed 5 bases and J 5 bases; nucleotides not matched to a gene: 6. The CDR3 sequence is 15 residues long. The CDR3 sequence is CASSLGLADNNEQFF. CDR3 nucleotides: TGTGCCAGCAGTCTCGGACTAGCGGATAACAATGAGCAGTTCTTC.

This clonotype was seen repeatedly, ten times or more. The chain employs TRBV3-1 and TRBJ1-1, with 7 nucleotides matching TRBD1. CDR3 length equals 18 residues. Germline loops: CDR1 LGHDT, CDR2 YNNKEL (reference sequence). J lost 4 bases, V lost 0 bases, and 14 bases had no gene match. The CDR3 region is CASSQDGGQTGRATEAFF. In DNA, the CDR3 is TGTGCCAGCAGCCAAGATGGCGGACAGACAGGGAGGGCCACTGAAGCTTTCTTT.

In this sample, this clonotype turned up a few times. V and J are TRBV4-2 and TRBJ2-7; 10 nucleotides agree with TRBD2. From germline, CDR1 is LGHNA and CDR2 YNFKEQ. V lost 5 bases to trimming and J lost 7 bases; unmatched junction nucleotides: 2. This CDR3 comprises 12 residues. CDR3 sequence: CASSGLAAEQYF. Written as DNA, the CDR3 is TGTGCCAGCAGCGGACTAGCGGCAGAGCAGTACTTC.

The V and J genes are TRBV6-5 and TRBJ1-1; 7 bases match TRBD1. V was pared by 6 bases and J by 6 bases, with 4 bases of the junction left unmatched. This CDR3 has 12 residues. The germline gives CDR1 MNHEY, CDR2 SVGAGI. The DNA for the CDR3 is TGTGCCAGCAGCGCAACAGGGGCTGAAGCTTTCTTT. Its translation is CASSATGAEAFF.

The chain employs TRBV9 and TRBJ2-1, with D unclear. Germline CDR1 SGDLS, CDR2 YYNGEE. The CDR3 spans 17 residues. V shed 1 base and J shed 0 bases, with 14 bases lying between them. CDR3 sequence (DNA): TGTGCCAGCAGCGTAACCTTTGGGGTAAGCTCCTACAATGAGCAGTTCTTC. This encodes CASSVTFGVSSYNEQFF.